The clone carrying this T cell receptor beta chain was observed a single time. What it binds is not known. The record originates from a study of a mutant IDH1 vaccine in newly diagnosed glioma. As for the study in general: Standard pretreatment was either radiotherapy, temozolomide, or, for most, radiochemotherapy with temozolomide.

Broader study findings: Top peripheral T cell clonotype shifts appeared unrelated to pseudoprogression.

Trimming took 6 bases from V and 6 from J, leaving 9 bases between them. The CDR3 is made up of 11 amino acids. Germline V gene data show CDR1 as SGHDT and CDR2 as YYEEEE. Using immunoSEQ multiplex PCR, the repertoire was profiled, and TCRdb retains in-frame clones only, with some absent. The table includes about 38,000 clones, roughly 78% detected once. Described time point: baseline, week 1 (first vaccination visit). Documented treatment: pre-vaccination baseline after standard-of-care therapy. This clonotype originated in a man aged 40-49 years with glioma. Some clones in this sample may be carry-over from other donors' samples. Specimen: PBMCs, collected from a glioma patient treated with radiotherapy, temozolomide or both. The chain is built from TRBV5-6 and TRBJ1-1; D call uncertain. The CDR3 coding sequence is TGTGCCAGCAACTGGGGTGCTGAAGCTTTCTTT. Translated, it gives CASNWGAEAFF.